The clone carrying this TCR beta chain has a count of ten or more. This record belongs to a study of blood T cells in healthy people across ages. With a J-beta primer mix and a sample-barcoded 5' primer, a second PCR ran about 6 to 11 cycles. Tagging of each cDNA molecule was performed by a template-switch adaptor with 12 random nucleotides. TCRdb recomputed calls from the 5' RACE reads with MiXCR, one row per CDR3 protein. This table holds some 790,000 distinct CDR3 sequences, around 30% found once. This CDR3 has 14 amino acids. Trimming pared 4 bases from V and 5 bases from J, leaving 15 bases between. Germline V gives CDR1 LGHDT, CDR2 YNNKEL (reference sequence).

The sequence came from a woman over 75 in good health. This chain connects TRBV3-1 to TRBJ2-7; D possibly corresponds to TRBD2 (5 bases). The sequencing input was blood. CDR3 coding DNA: TGTGCCAGCAGCCCCTCGGGGTCTCGGAACGAGCAGTACTTC. Protein sequence: CASSPSGSRNEQYF.